Detailed here is one T cell receptor beta chain. Methods used by the authors: For nucleated cells, counts were estimated from reference gene primer amplification. Repertoires were generated with immunoSEQ multiplex PCR, while TCRdb's copy carries only in-frame clones and drops some. The D gene and trimming were derived from the DNA, and the V and J assignments and clone size from that table. The sample includes a few hundred thousand clones, around 83% of them seen just once. Losses at the gene ends were 4 bases for V and 5 bases for J; bases not matched to a gene: 17. CDR1 and CDR2 (germline): MNHNS, SASEGT. This CDR3 comprises 18 residues. The data are from a study of blood T cell repertoires in COVID-19. Study background: Samples taken during acute and convalescent COVID-19 were collected in the United States, Italy and Spain. T cells, B-cell-depleted T cells, or PBMCs provided the cDNA or gDNA that served as material.

This receptor was taken from a man between 25 and 39 years old who had recovered from COVID-19. The source material was peripheral blood. V and J are TRBV6-1 and TRBJ1-2, with TRBD1 identical over 9 bases. CDR3 residues: CASSAKFGGTGIGYGYTF. CDR3 nucleotide sequence: TGTGCCAGCAGTGCTAAGTTCGGCGGGACAGGGATTGGGTATGGCTACACCTTC.